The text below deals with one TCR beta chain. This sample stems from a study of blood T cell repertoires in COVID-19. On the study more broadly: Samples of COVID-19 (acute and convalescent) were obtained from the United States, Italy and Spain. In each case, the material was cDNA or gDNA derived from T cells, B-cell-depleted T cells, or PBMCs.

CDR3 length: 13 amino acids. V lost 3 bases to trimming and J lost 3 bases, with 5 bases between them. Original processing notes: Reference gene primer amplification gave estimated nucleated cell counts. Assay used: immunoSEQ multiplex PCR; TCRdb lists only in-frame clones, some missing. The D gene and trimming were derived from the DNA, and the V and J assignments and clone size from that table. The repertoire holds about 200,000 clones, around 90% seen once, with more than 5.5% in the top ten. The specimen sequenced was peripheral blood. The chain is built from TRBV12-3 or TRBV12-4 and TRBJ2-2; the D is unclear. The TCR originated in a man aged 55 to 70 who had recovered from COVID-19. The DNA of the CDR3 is TGTGCCAGCAGTTTCAGGCACACCGGGGAGCTGTTTTTT. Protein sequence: CASSFRHTGELFF.